These 16 T cell receptor beta chains were sequenced from one sample in a study of human T cells and chemical hapten exposure (dated by TCRdb to the early 2020s). Library construction relied on RACE. The instrument was a NextSeq 500. TCRdb trimmed the raw reads at Q25, called clones with MiXCR and kept productive beta chains. Records with the same CDR3 protein are collapsed into one entry carrying the most frequent genes and DNA. Within this sample are approximately 80,000 distinct CDR3 sequences, with 14% of them counted one time only. The leading ten clones occupy 4.6% of the sample. In light of the paper, this sample's time point label describes: pre-sensitization, week 0. According to the study, the label for this sample's treatment or condition signals: therapeutic diphenylcyclopropenone sensitization with weekly scalp DPC. The sequencing here drew on whole blood, taken in connection with sensitization to the hapten diphenylcyclopropenone (DPC). Receptor source: a woman aged 45-60 years with alopecia areata. Some clones in this sample may be carry-over from other donors' samples.

In its sample, this clonotype was seen a few times. The chain joins TRBV4-1 to TRBJ2-1; D unclear. The CDR3 spans 17 residues. V lost 3 bases to trimming and J lost 0 bases, with 15 bases between them. CDR1 and CDR2 from the germline V gene are MGHRA and YSYEKL. The CDR3 here is CASSHGLISSSYNEQFF. DNA of the CDR3: TGCGCCAGCAGCCACGGGTTGATCAGCAGCTCCTACAATGAGCAGTTCTTC.

A word on this clonotype: The missing conserved phenylalanine or tryptophan at the end of this CDR3 makes a read error likely. No DNA is shown, since the ends of the CDR3 on it are uncertain; the CDR3 is the one TCRdb lists. The rearrangement uses TRBV7-2 and TRBJ2-1; TRBD2 is the table's D call and was not checked against the DNA. The CDR3 is 9 amino acids long, termini counted. Germline V gene sequence: CDR1 SGHTA, CDR2 FQGNSA. The CDR3 is CASSLPLLT.

The chain joins TRBV2 to TRBJ1-1; 8 bases agree with TRBD1. The CDR3 extends over 13 amino acids. Germline values: CDR1 SNHLY, CDR2 FYNNEI. Trimming at V came to 6 bases and at J to 8 bases, leaving 8 bases not matched to a gene. CDR3 protein: CASREQGVGEAFF. The CDR3 DNA reads TGTGCCAGCAGGGAACAGGGGGTAGGCGAAGCTTTCTTT.

V and J are TRBV29-1 and TRBJ2-7; TRBD2 aligns across 11 bases. The V segment lost 4 bases and the J segment 6 bases; nucleotides outside the gene matches: 5. CDR1 is SQVTM and CDR2 is ANQGSEA in the germline V gene. The CDR3 contains 13 residues. CDR3 protein: CSVGGTSGVEQYF. The CDR3 coding sequence is TGCAGCGTTGGGGGGACTAGCGGAGTCGAGCAGTACTTC.

This sequence joins TRBV16 and TRBJ1-5, with 8 bases that match TRBD1. Trimming at V came to 2 bases and at J to 7 bases, leaving 7 bases not matched to a gene. The CDR3 covers 15 residues. Per the germline V gene, CDR1 is KGHSY and CDR2 is FQNENV. In nucleotides, the CDR3 is TGTGCCAGCAGCCAACAGGGGGCCCTGGGGCAGCCCCAGCATTTT. It yields the protein CASSQQGALGQPQHF.

The genes are TRBV7-9 and TRBJ2-7; TRBD1 agrees at 9 bases. Germline CDR1 is SEHNR and CDR2 is FQNEAQ (reference sequence). The CDR3 spans 13 residues. V dropped 7 bases and J dropped 3; count of bases not matched to a gene: 4. The CDR3 DNA follows: TGTGCCAGCACCAGGGGACAGGGCTACGAGCAGTACTTC. Amino acid sequence: CASTRGQGYEQYF.

This clonotype appeared once. This chain connects TRBV29-1 to TRBJ1-2; TRBD1 aligns across 8 bases. This CDR3 is 15 amino acids long. The ends lost 5 bases at V and 1 base at J; junction bases unmatched: 9. Per germline, CDR1 SQVTM and CDR2 ANQGSEA. CDR3 DNA: TGCAGCGTTCGAGGGGCAGGGGGCAATAACTATGGCTACACCTTC. This sequence encodes CSVRGAGGNNYGYTF.

This clonotype was seen at least ten times. The rearrangement joins TRBV20-1 to TRBJ1-2; D gene unclear. Trimming left V 3 bases short and J 2 bases short, with 13 bases between. There are 14 residues in the CDR3. The germline gives CDR1 DFQATT, CDR2 SNEGSKA (reference sequence). The CDR3 DNA follows: TGCAGTGCTAGGTGGGTCAATCCGAACTATGGCTACACCTTC. The encoded protein is CSARWVNPNYGYTF.

J is TRBJ2-7 and V is TRBV28, with TRBD1 matching over 9 bases. The CDR3 extends over 20 amino acids. Germline V lookup: CDR1 MDHEN, CDR2 SYDVKM. Trimming at V came to 3 bases and at J to 4 bases, leaving 22 bases not matched to a gene. CDR3: CASSFPALFRDRVKRYEQYF. CDR3 bases: TGTGCCAGCAGTTTTCCGGCGCTATTCCGGGACAGGGTCAAGCGGTACGAGCAGTACTTC.

This clonotype has a handful of counts. The chain joins TRBV10-1 to TRBJ1-6; 8 bases align to TRBD1. The CDR3 is made up of 13 amino acids. Germline V gene data show CDR1 as WNHNN and CDR2 as SYGVQD (reference sequence). J was trimmed by 8 bases and V by 6 bases; bases with no gene match: 3. CDR3 nucleotide sequence: TGCGCCAGCAGGGCAGGGGGCGATTCACCCCTCCACTTT. This gives the protein CASRAGGDSPLHF.

This clonotype was seen a handful of times. The chain joins TRBV27 to TRBJ2-3, with TRBD1 identical over 10 bases. Germline CDR1 reads MNHEY; CDR2 reads SMNVEV (reference sequence). The CDR3 spans 16 residues. V was pared by 2 bases and J by 3 bases, with 5 bases of the junction left unmatched. CDR3 DNA sequence: TGTGCCAGCAGTTTAAGACCGGGACAGGGGACAGATACGCAGTATTTT. Protein sequence: CASSLRPGQGTDTQYF.

This clonotype was seen more than once but under ten times. The chain couples TRBV21-1 to TRBJ1-4; TRBD1 is the table's D call and was not checked against the DNA. TRBV21-1 is noted as a pseudogene. CDR3 length equals 15 residues. The DNA of the CDR3 is TGTGCCAGCAGCAAAGACCCAGGGGTGGATGAAAAACTGTTTTTT. It specifies CASSKDPGVDEKLFF.

In its sample, this clonotype was seen a few times. The rearrangement uses TRBV30 and TRBJ1-2; D is ambiguous. This CDR3 has 13 amino acids. Looked up from germline, CDR1 is GTSNPN and CDR2 is SVGIG (reference sequence). V was trimmed by 4 bases and J by 6 bases, leaving 15 bases between them. The CDR3 loop is CAWTDFGGDGYTF. The CDR3, as DNA: TGTGCCTGGACGGACTTTGGAGGAGATGGCTACACCTTC. The variable domain in full, with the rest retrieved from reference TRBV30 and TRBJ1-2, is SQTIHQWPATLVQPVGSPLSLECTVEGTSNPNLYWYRQAAGRGLQLLFYSVGIGQISSEVPQNLSASRPQDRQFILSSKKLLLSDSGFYLCAWTDFGGDGYTFGSGTRLTVV.

This clonotype showed up many times. The V call is TRBV2, the J call TRBJ2-2; tentatively, D is TRBD2 (6 bases). V was pared by 5 bases and J by 0 bases, with 10 bases between. This CDR3 is built from 15 residues. Germline assignment: CDR1 SNHLY and CDR2 FYNNEI. CDR3 residues: CASSTGTSNTGELFF. The CDR3, as DNA: TGTGCCAGCAGTACGGGGACTTCGAACACCGGGGAGCTGTTTTTT.

In its sample, this clonotype was seen a few times. This chain joins TRBV2 and TRBJ2-1; 12 positions match TRBD2. CDR3 length: 17 residues. Looked up from germline, CDR1 is SNHLY and CDR2 is FYNNEI. After removal of 0 bases from V and 7 bases from J, the junction contained 7 bases not matched to a gene. The CDR3 DNA is TGTGCCAGCAGTGAAGCAGGACTAGCGGGGAGCGGAAATGAGCAGTTCTTC. This gives the protein CASSEAGLAGSGNEQFF.

This clonotype was seen only a few times. The chain uses TRBV5-4 and TRBJ1-1; 8 bases map to TRBD1. The ends lost 0 bases at V and 0 bases at J; junction bases unmatched: 4. The CDR3 consists of 16 residues. CDR1 SGHNT and CDR2 YYREEE come from the germline V gene (reference sequence). The CDR3 DNA is TGTGCCAGCAGCTTGGGCCTGGGACAGGTGAACACTGAAGCTTTCTTT. It specifies CASSLGLGQVNTEAFF.